The T cell receptor (beta chain) described here comes from a study of CD4 T cells in relation to SARS-CoV-2 and coronaviruses. Study in general: ViraFEST: approximately eleven-day antigen culture of PBMCs, then TCR beta CDR3 sequencing.

Before the COVID-19 pandemic, during about 2011-2019, CD4+ T cells were taken from unexposed donors. Isolation of CD4+ T cells took place after about 10 days in culture. Two million PBMCs per well were cultured with around 9.9 IU/ml IL-2. By share of the sample, this clone is large. Antigen unknown. The CDR3 is 14 residues long. The germline CDR1 and CDR2 sequences are KGHSH and LQKENI. The V end was cut by 2 bases, the J end by 3 bases, with 10 bases between. The protocol was immunoSEQ multiplex PCR, while the TCRdb copy is restricted to in-frame clones and leaves out a portion. The data contain some 11,000 clones, 78% of them singletons.

The clonotype comes from a human donor in good health. This sequence joins TRBV18 and TRBJ1-2; D is undetermined. Sequences were obtained from CD4+ T cells from PBMCs, cultured in vitro. The CDR3 protein is CASSPYTEYYGYTF. Written as DNA, the CDR3 is TGTGCCAGCTCACCATATACAGAGTACTATGGCTACACCTTC.